This paragraph reports one T cell receptor beta chain. The antigen remains undetermined. The record originates from a study of T cell responses to AZD1222 COVID-19 vaccine. Study outcomes and limitations: Two AZD1222 administrations were followed by greater Spike-specific TCR breadth and depth. White British people made up most donors, females outnumbered males, and clonal diversity was possibly underestimated.

Assay: immunoSEQ multiplex PCR; the TCRdb copy retains only in-frame clones and omits some. The data contain 75,000 to 85,000 clones, about 90% of them singletons. Trimming pared 7 bases from V and 3 bases from J, leaving 9 bases between. CDR3 length: 12 residues. Specimen: peripheral blood, collected on day 0 of AZD1222 vaccination. The source of this sequence is an adult in good health. The rearrangement uses TRBV12-3 or TRBV12-4 and TRBJ1-1, with a tentative D call TRBD1 (5 bases). CDR3 sequence: CASKLGDTEAFF. As DNA, the CDR3 is TGTGCCAGCAAACTAGGGGACACTGAAGCTTTCTTT.